These 22 T cell receptor beta chains share one sample of origin, sequenced in a study of shared clonotypes between healthy human individuals. Clones were sequenced by immunoSEQ multiplex PCR, and TCRdb holds only the in-frame ones, with some missing. The table includes about 1 million clones, about 76% detected once. The source material was memory CD4+ T cells sorted from blood. The subset was: CD45RA-negative fraction. The receptors were gathered from a man between 18 and 29 years old in good health.

V usage is TRBV14 and J usage is TRBJ2-3; 10 nucleotides align to TRBD2. The CDR3 has 14 amino acids. In germline, CDR1 is SGHDN, CDR2 FVKESK. With 6 bases clipped from V and 4 bases from J, the junction kept 4 bases outside the gene matches. The CDR3, as DNA: TGTGCCAGCAGTCTAGCGGGGGCGGCAGATACGCAGTATTTT. It codes for CASSLAGAADTQYF.

The chain recombines TRBV30 with TRBJ2-7; D not resolved. The V gene's germline CDR1 is GTSNPN and CDR2 SVGIG (reference sequence). The CDR3 covers 12 residues. The V end lost 1 base, the J end lost 6 bases, and 10 bases lay between the germline ends. The CDR3 protein is CAWSGWRSEQYF. The CDR3 DNA follows: TGTGCCTGGAGTGGGTGGAGATCCGAGCAGTACTTC.

The chain links TRBV7-2 to TRBJ1-4; D remains ambiguous. Trimming cost V 1 base and J 0 bases, with 6 bases left between them. Germline assignment: CDR1 SGHTA and CDR2 FQGNSA. This CDR3 has 15 residues. The CDR3 spells CASSLGGPTNEKLFF. For the CDR3, the DNA is TGTGCCAGCAGCTTAGGCGGCCCAACTAATGAAAAACTGTTTTTT.

About this clone: The junction shows a germline mismatch at one end, possibly a read error. The rearrangement uses TRBV30 and TRBJ2-7, with TRBD2 matching over 13 bases. Germline-derived CDR1 and CDR2 are GTSNPN and SVGIG (reference sequence). CDR3 size: 13 residues. CDR3 sequence: CAWSVTTSGGTKF. In DNA form, the CDR3 reads TGTGCCTGGAGTGTAACGACTAGCGGGGGGACCAAGTTC.

The chain joins TRBV7-9 to TRBJ2-5, with D unresolved. V was shortened by 6 bases and J by 8 bases, with 13 bases between the two germline ends. In germline, CDR1 is SEHNR, CDR2 FQNEAQ (reference sequence). This CDR3 is built from 12 residues. The DNA for the CDR3 is TGTGCCAGCAGGGACGAAGCCCAAACCCAGTACTTC. It is translated as CASRDEAQTQYF.

The chain recombines TRBV19 with TRBJ2-3, with 11 bases identical to TRBD2. V was clipped by 0 bases and J by 6 bases; unmatched bases: 5. Germline V gene sequence: CDR1 LNHDA, CDR2 SQIVND (reference sequence). CDR3 length: 16 amino acids. The CDR3, as DNA: TGTGCCAGTAGTATAGACACTAGCGGGGGCAGGGATACGCAGTATTTT. Translation gives CASSIDTSGGRDTQYF.

This chain links TRBV29-1 with TRBJ2-3; D call uncertain. CDR3 length: 13 amino acids. Trimming took off 6 bases at V and 0 bases at J, with 10 bases between the two ends. Germline-derived CDR1 and CDR2 are SQVTM and ANQGSEA. The DNA of the CDR3 is TGCAGCGTCTCCAAGGCTAGCACAGATACGCAGTATTTT. Protein sequence: CSVSKASTDTQYF.

This clone was observed a handful of times. The V call is TRBV30, the J call TRBJ1-5; TRBD1 aligns across 8 bases. The CDR3 is made up of 17 amino acids. Germline-derived CDR1 and CDR2 are GTSNPN and SVGIG (reference sequence). V gave up 0 bases and J gave up 0 bases; unmatched junction bases: 7. CDR3 bases: TGTGCCTGGAGTGTTGCAGGGGGCCCTTATAGCAATCAGCCCCAGCATTTT. Translation: CAWSVAGGPYSNQPQHF.

Of note for this clone: The same CDR3 arises from other DNA sequences in this sample as well. The chain is built from TRBV2 and TRBJ1-5; the D is unclear. This CDR3 region has 14 residues. Germline V gene data show CDR1 as SNHLY and CDR2 as FYNNEI. Trimming took 6 bases from V and 0 from J, leaving 9 bases between them. The CDR3 sequence: CASRDGPSNQPQHF. CDR3 nucleotide sequence: TGTGCCAGCAGGGACGGCCCTAGCAATCAGCCCCAGCATTTT.

V and J are TRBV5-1 and TRBJ2-5; D is undetermined. Germline CDR1 and CDR2: SGHRS and YFSETQ. V lost 4 bases to trimming and J lost 1 base, with 8 bases between them. The CDR3 totals 13 residues. The CDR3 nucleotides are TGCGCCAGCAGCCGCTCCAGCCAAGAGACCCAGTACTTC. It encodes CASSRSSQETQYF.

CDR3 protein: CASRTGTGDSPLHF. The CDR3 coding sequence is TGCGCCAGCAGAACCGGGACAGGGGATTCACCCCTCCACTTT. V and J are TRBV5-1 and TRBJ1-6; 10 positions match TRBD1. The CDR3 loop spans 14 amino acids. With V trimmed by 5 bases and J by 8 bases, 4 bases remained unmatched. Germline CDR1 reads SGHRS; CDR2 reads YFSETQ.

V usage is TRBV28 and J usage is TRBJ2-7, with D perhaps TRBD1 (5 bases). Per the germline V gene, CDR1 is MDHEN and CDR2 is SYDVKM. V was shortened by 3 bases and J by 5 bases, with 14 bases between the two germline ends. The CDR3 has 14 residues. CDR3 sequence (DNA): TGTGCCAGCAGTTTCCCCCAGGGATTTCACGAGCAGTACTTC. As protein: CASSFPQGFHEQYF.

The rearrangement links TRBV6-6 to TRBJ2-2; D might be TRBD1 or TRBD2, each matching 5 bases. This CDR3 has 16 residues. The germline CDR1 and CDR2 sequences are MNHNY and SVGAGI (reference sequence). V lost 6 bases and J lost 4, with 18 bases in between. The CDR3 DNA reads TGTGCCAGCAGCCGGCCGGGACCGGCGGGCACCGGGGAGCTGTTTTTT. Amino acids: CASSRPGPAGTGELFF.

The chain couples TRBV5-6 to TRBJ1-1; no reliable D call. Germline V gene lookup returns CDR1 SGHDT and CDR2 YYEEEE. V was clipped by 4 bases and J by 6 bases, with 10 bases between them. This CDR3 comprises 12 residues. Written as DNA, the CDR3 is TGTGCCAGCAGCCATATTTGGGCTGAAGCTTTCTTT. It yields the protein CASSHIWAEAFF.

This clone appeared a few times. The chain has TRBV5-4 and TRBJ2-1, with D tentatively TRBD1 (5 bases). Germline V gives CDR1 SGHNT, CDR2 YYREEE (reference sequence). The ends were cut back, 0 bases at V and 5 bases at J, with 15 bases in the middle. CDR3 size: 16 residues. The CDR3 region has the DNA TGTGCCAGCAGCTTGGAGACCCTAGGGGCGAACAATGAGCAGTTCTTC. Protein sequence: CASSLETLGANNEQFF.

V and J are TRBV19 and TRBJ1-1, with D unresolved. This CDR3 comprises 13 residues. Per the germline V gene, CDR1 is LNHDA and CDR2 is SQIVND (reference sequence). Trimming took 7 bases from V and 2 from J, leaving 11 bases between them. CDR3 in amino acids: CASTMDPNTEAFF. Here the CDR3 DNA reads TGTGCCAGTACCATGGACCCTAACACTGAAGCTTTCTTT.

The CDR3 here is CAISESQGLFSGYTF. CDR3 in DNA: TGTGCCATCAGTGAGTCCCAGGGACTGTTCTCTGGCTACACCTTC. This chain joins TRBV10-3 and TRBJ1-2; TRBD1 is a possible D gene (5 bases). Germline loops: CDR1 ENHRY, CDR2 SYGVKD. V lost 0 bases to trimming and J lost 7 bases, with 15 bases between them. This CDR3 region has 15 residues.

The CDR3 region is CASSQGASYNEQFF. The CDR3 DNA reads as TGCGCCAGCAGCCAGGGGGCCTCCTACAATGAGCAGTTCTTC. V is TRBV4-1 and J is TRBJ2-1; D is possibly TRBD1 (6 bases). The V and J ends lost 3 bases and 0 bases respectively, with 6 bases between them. Germline CDR1 MGHRA, CDR2 YSYEKL. This CDR3 has 14 residues.

The V gene is TRBV4-1, the J gene TRBJ1-1; 7 bases are shared with TRBD1. The germline V gene encodes CDR1 MGHRA and CDR2 YSYEKL. The length of the CDR3 is 15 residues. With V trimmed by 4 bases and J by 0 bases, 5 bases remained unmatched. CDR3 sequence (DNA): TGCGCCAGCAGCCGGGAGGGGGCCATGAACACTGAAGCTTTCTTT. It specifies CASSREGAMNTEAFF.

The chain recombines TRBV7-9 with TRBJ2-4; no reliable D call. Per the germline V gene, CDR1 is SEHNR and CDR2 is FQNEAQ (reference sequence). With 3 bases removed from V and 0 bases from J, the gap between germline ends came to 9 bases. This CDR3 comprises 15 residues. This chain's CDR3 is CASSLSRVAKNIQYF. As DNA, the CDR3 is TGTGCCAGCAGCTTGAGCCGGGTAGCCAAAAACATTCAGTACTTC.

The chain couples TRBV30 to TRBJ1-4; 9 nucleotides match TRBD1. V was clipped by 2 bases and J by 8 bases; unmatched bases: 6. The CDR3 sequence is 14 residues long. Germline CDR1 GTSNPN, CDR2 SVGIG (reference sequence). As DNA, the CDR3 is TGTGCCTGGAGTACAGGGGGCACTAGGGAAAAACTGTTTTTT. It translates to CAWSTGGTREKLFF.

This clone was counted a single time. V is TRBV5-1 and J is TRBJ2-7; D gene uncertain. Germline V lookup: CDR1 SGHRS, CDR2 YFSETQ. Trimming took off 4 bases at V and 4 bases at J, with 15 bases between the two ends. This CDR3 region has 14 residues. For the CDR3, the DNA is TGCGCCAGCAGCGCTCGGACGGGTGGATACGAGCAGTACTTC. Encoded protein: CASSARTGGYEQYF.